Listed below are T cell receptor beta chains from one sample, sequenced in a study of T cell repertoires in cytomegalovirus infection. Each CDR3 protein is one row after TCRdb ran MiXCR on the reads. Of approximately 500,000 distinct CDR3 sequences in the sample, 30% to 35% are singletons; the top ten hold 15% to 20%. Antigens for these TCRs are unknown. This sample comprised cultured PBMCs, obtained from culture after CMV antigen stimulation. The receptors here all came from a human donor in good health (CMV status not recorded). Some clones in this sample may be carry-over from other donors' samples. Both conserved end residues are trimmed from each CDR3. The size entry is marked missing in some rows and otherwise reads once, few, many or a size class.

J | V | size | CDR3
TRBJ1-4 | TRBV11-2 | . | ASSLWGDEKLF
TRBJ2-3 | TRBV7-2 | many | ASSFPTSGRERDTQY
TRBJ2-7 | TRBV7-2 | many | ASSLGGPYEQY
TRBJ1-2 | TRBV19 | . | ASRTRNYGYT
TRBJ2-2 | TRBV7-6 | many | ASSLGTGSTTGELF
TRBJ1-5 | TRBV6-5 | few | ASSRTAYSNQPQH
TRBJ2-1 | TRBV24-1 | . | ATSDGTSGNNEQF
TRBJ2-1 | TRBV7-9 | . | ASSLYNNEQF
TRBJ2-7 | TRBV14 | . | ASSQGDRSSYEQY
TRBJ2-1 | TRBV12-3/TRBV12-4 | . | ASRPWGSSYNEQF
TRBJ2-3 | TRBV7-2 | few | ASSPRLNTYTDTQY
TRBJ2-7 | TRBV7-2 | . | ASSFSPGTYEQY
TRBJ1-4 | TRBV12-3/TRBV12-4 | . | ASSLRGGVEKLF
TRBJ2-5 | TRBV6-1 | . | ASSLTLGLLGETQY
TRBJ2-7 | TRBV7-2 | many | ASSLGYRDRGHEQY
TRBJ2-3 | TRBV6-5 | . | ASSYGAGRGTDTQY
TRBJ1-5 | TRBV30 | . | AWSPPDRRDQPQH
TRBJ2-3 | TRBV7-9 | few | ASRYGVAGGAIGYTQY
TRBJ2-7 | TRBV7-8 | . | ASSLGLSGRIYEQY
TRBJ1-6 | TRBV11-2 | few | ASSLADLRGSPLH
TRBJ2-1 | TRBV19 | . | ASTGANTWGAGGPREQF
TRBJ1-2 | TRBV6-6 | few | ASSYGGKRSGYT
TRBJ2-1 | TRBV6-2/TRBV6-3 | few | ASSYEREYNEQF
TRBJ2-5 | TRBV6-2/TRBV6-3 | . | ATRDSPQETQY
TRBJ1-1 | TRBV12-3/TRBV12-4 | few | ASSSWTGEGEAF
TRBJ1-1 | TRBV4-1 | few | ASSQFPGAGNTEAF
TRBJ1-2 | TRBV5-6 | . | ASSRWAAGYT
TRBJ2-3 | TRBV12-3/TRBV12-4 | . | ASSLFIGDTQY
TRBJ2-7 | TRBV7-4 | . | ASSEKGTSGIYEQY
TRBJ2-7 | TRBV7-9 | few | ASSTPGTRSSYEQY
TRBJ1-5 | TRBV28 | . | ASRSGQGPNQPQH
TRBJ2-4 | TRBV19 | . | ASSTSHRGRMNIQY
TRBJ2-5 | TRBV20-1 | few | SAQRLATLQETQY
TRBJ2-6 | TRBV7-8 | few | ASSPDRARSLSGANVLT
TRBJ2-1 | TRBV12-3/TRBV12-4 | many | ASSFWTSGNDEQF
TRBJ2-7 | TRBV6-1 | . | ASTPGLPSEQY
TRBJ2-5 | TRBV19 | . | ASSNDLVAGVETQY
TRBJ2-7 | TRBV11-2 | few | ASSLDASGSLEY
TRBJ1-5 | TRBV19 | . | ASRGGRTNQPQH
TRBJ2-3 | TRBV20-1 | . | SARRLEGTDTQY
TRBJ1-1 | TRBV14 | . | ASSLGWNTEAF